These T cell receptor beta chains were read from a single sample in a study of cytomegalovirus exposure and HLA in healthy donors. Using immunoSEQ multiplex PCR, the repertoire was profiled, and TCRdb retains in-frame clones only, with some absent. The data contain 95,000 to 150,000 clones, roughly nine tenths of them singletons. Sequencing input: PBMCs. The receptor source for this set is a woman under 30 in good health and CMV-seronegative. Each CDR3 is given with its conserved first and last residue. D genes are given only for firm matches. Clone size appears in some rows only: once, few, many, or a class for an expanded clone.

abundance: NA
d_gene: NA
v_gene: TRBV6-1
j_gene: TRBJ2-7
CDR3aa: CASSDGQKGSYEQYF
CDR3nt: TGTGCCAGCAGCGACGGACAGAAAGGTTCCTACGAGCAGTACTTC

abundance: NA
d_gene: TRBD1
v_gene: TRBV28
j_gene: TRBJ1-2
CDR3aa: CASTVDRNYGYTF
CDR3nt: TGTGCCAGCACCGTGGACAGGAACTATGGCTACACCTTC

abundance: NA
d_gene: NA
v_gene: TRBV15
j_gene: TRBJ2-2
CDR3aa: CATSRDMGATPGELFF
CDR3nt: TGTGCCACCAGCAGAGATATGGGGGCGACCCCTGGGGAGCTGTTTTTT

abundance: NA
d_gene: TRBD1
v_gene: TRBV28
j_gene: TRBJ2-5
CDR3aa: CASSLETGWLGTQYF
CDR3nt: TGTGCCAGCAGTTTGGAGACAGGGTGGTTGGGGACCCAGTACTTC

abundance: NA
d_gene: NA
v_gene: TRBV28
j_gene: TRBJ1-1
CDR3aa: CASSPGGTEAFF
CDR3nt: TGTGCCAGCAGCCCGGGTGGCACTGAAGCTTTCTTT

abundance: NA
d_gene: TRBD2
v_gene: TRBV28
j_gene: TRBJ2-4
CDR3aa: CASSEITSGGFIQYF
CDR3nt: TGTGCCAGCAGTGAAATTACTAGCGGGGGTTTCATTCAGTACTTC

abundance: once
d_gene: NA
v_gene: TRBV6-5
j_gene: TRBJ2-7
CDR3aa: CASSYEGGAIYEQYF
CDR3nt: TGTGCCAGCAGTTACGAGGGGGGGGCTATCTACGAGCAGTACTTC

abundance: once
d_gene: NA
v_gene: TRBV7-2
j_gene: TRBJ1-1
CDR3aa: CASSFRVNTEAFF
CDR3nt: TGTGCCAGCAGCTTCCGGGTGAACACTGAAGCTTTCTTT

abundance: NA
d_gene: TRBD1
v_gene: TRBV2
j_gene: TRBJ2-7
CDR3aa: CASGAQGAEQYF
CDR3nt: TGTGCCAGCGGGGCCCAGGGGGCCGAGCAGTACTTC

abundance: NA
d_gene: NA
v_gene: TRBV10-3
j_gene: TRBJ2-7
CDR3aa: CAISEQSRAKHEQYF
CDR3nt: TGTGCCATCAGTGAGCAATCCCGCGCGAAACACGAGCAGTACTTC

abundance: NA
d_gene: TRBD2
v_gene: TRBV5-4
j_gene: TRBJ2-1
CDR3aa: CASSISSWGGNNEQFF
CDR3nt: TGTGCCAGCAGCATCAGCTCATGGGGGGGTAACAATGAGCAGTTCTTC

abundance: NA
d_gene: NA
v_gene: TRBV7-9
j_gene: TRBJ2-2
CDR3aa: CASSPRGPNTGELFF
CDR3nt: TGTGCCAGCAGCCCTAGGGGCCCGAACACCGGGGAGCTGTTTTTT

abundance: NA
d_gene: TRBD2
v_gene: TRBV6-9
j_gene: TRBJ2-1
CDR3aa: CASKRGSYNEQFF
CDR3nt: TGTGCCAGTAAGCGGGGCTCCTACAATGAGCAGTTCTTC

abundance: NA
d_gene: TRBD1
v_gene: TRBV19
j_gene: TRBJ1-5
CDR3aa: CASLTQGASKNQPQHF
CDR3nt: TGTGCCAGTCTCACTCAGGGGGCTTCGAAGAATCAGCCCCAGCATTTT

abundance: NA
d_gene: NA
v_gene: TRBV28
j_gene: TRBJ1-2
CDR3aa: CASTATPNTVNYGYTF
CDR3nt: TGTGCCAGCACCGCCACCCCAAACACAGTGAACTATGGCTACACCTTC

abundance: NA
d_gene: TRBD2
v_gene: TRBV4-2
j_gene: TRBJ2-1
CDR3aa: CASSQAVAGDPYNEQFF
CDR3nt: TGTGCCAGCAGCCAGGCCGTAGCGGGAGATCCCTACAATGAGCAGTTCTTC

abundance: NA
d_gene: NA
v_gene: TRBV11-2
j_gene: TRBJ2-3
CDR3aa: CASSSQNAGDTQYF
CDR3nt: TGTGCCAGCAGCTCACAAAATGCAGGGGATACGCAGTATTTT

abundance: NA
d_gene: TRBD1
v_gene: TRBV27
j_gene: TRBJ1-5
CDR3aa: CASSRLDRGYQPQHF
CDR3nt: TGTGCCAGCAGCAGACTGGACAGGGGTTATCAGCCCCAGCATTTT

abundance: once
d_gene: NA
v_gene: TRBV28
j_gene: TRBJ2-1
CDR3aa: CASSPGGPNEQFF
CDR3nt: TGTGCCAGCAGCCCCGGAGGTCCCAATGAGCAGTTCTTC

abundance: NA
d_gene: NA
v_gene: TRBV25-1
j_gene: TRBJ1-1
CDR3aa: CASSERRLAAEAFF
CDR3nt: TGTGCCAGCAGTGAAAGGCGACTTGCTGCTGAAGCTTTCTTT

abundance: NA
d_gene: NA
v_gene: TRBV4-2
j_gene: TRBJ2-5
CDR3aa: CASSQGQRQETQYF
CDR3nt: TGTGCCAGCAGCCAAGGACAGCGACAAGAGACCCAGTACTTC

abundance: NA
d_gene: NA
v_gene: TRBV6-5
j_gene: TRBJ2-7
CDR3aa: CASSYSPSSYEQYF
CDR3nt: TGTGCCAGCAGTTACTCGCCTAGCTCCTACGAGCAGTACTTC

abundance: NA
d_gene: TRBD2
v_gene: TRBV4-3
j_gene: TRBJ2-5
CDR3aa: CASSQGLAGVERETQYF
CDR3nt: TGCGCCAGCAGCCAGGGACTAGCGGGAGTGGAAAGAGAGACCCAGTACTTC

abundance: NA
d_gene: NA
v_gene: TRBV18
j_gene: TRBJ1-5
CDR3aa: CASSPSTGQNQPQHF
CDR3nt: TGTGCCAGCTCCCCCAGTACAGGGCAAAATCAGCCCCAGCATTTT

abundance: NA
d_gene: TRBD2
v_gene: TRBV10-2
j_gene: TRBJ2-1
CDR3aa: CASMWSGAYNEQFF
CDR3nt: TGCGCCAGCATGTGGAGCGGGGCTTACAATGAGCAGTTCTTC

abundance: NA
d_gene: NA
v_gene: TRBV5-1
j_gene: TRBJ1-4
CDR3aa: CASSLDGRTQGEKLFF
CDR3nt: TGCGCCAGCAGCTTGGATGGTAGGACTCAAGGGGAAAAACTGTTTTTT

abundance: NA
d_gene: TRBD2
v_gene: TRBV27
j_gene: TRBJ2-1
CDR3aa: CASSLALAGGPGEQFF
CDR3nt: TGTGCCAGCAGCCTAGCCCTAGCGGGAGGGCCGGGTGAGCAGTTCTTC

abundance: NA
d_gene: TRBD1
v_gene: TRBV29-1
j_gene: TRBJ2-1
CDR3aa: CSVDRDRNEQFF
CDR3nt: TGCAGCGTGGACAGGGATCGCAATGAGCAGTTCTTC

abundance: NA
d_gene: TRBD2
v_gene: TRBV4-3
j_gene: TRBJ2-1
CDR3aa: CASSQAHSGRAIMDEQFF
CDR3nt: TGCGCCAGCAGCCAGGCTCATAGCGGGAGGGCCATCATGGATGAGCAGTTCTTC

abundance: NA
d_gene: TRBD1
v_gene: TRBV30
j_gene: TRBJ2-2
CDR3aa: CAWNRDRYTGELFF
CDR3nt: TGTGCCTGGAACCGGGACAGATACACCGGGGAGCTGTTTTTT

abundance: NA
d_gene: TRBD1
v_gene: TRBV19
j_gene: TRBJ2-2
CDR3aa: CASSIETGVRGRELFF
CDR3nt: TGTGCCAGTAGTATAGAGACAGGGGTGAGGGGCAGGGAGCTGTTTTTT

abundance: NA
d_gene: TRBD1
v_gene: TRBV19
j_gene: TRBJ1-5
CDR3aa: CASTFGQVGQPQHF
CDR3nt: TGTGCCAGTACCTTCGGACAGGTCGGTCAGCCCCAGCATTTT

abundance: NA
d_gene: NA
v_gene: TRBV14
j_gene: TRBJ1-1
CDR3aa: CASSQDAGISGAFF
CDR3nt: TGTGCCAGCAGCCAAGACGCAGGGATTAGTGGGGCTTTCTTT

abundance: NA
d_gene: TRBD2
v_gene: TRBV19
j_gene: TRBJ2-7
CDR3aa: CASSHPGLAGSYEQYF
CDR3nt: TGTGCCAGTAGCCACCCGGGACTAGCGGGCTCCTACGAGCAGTACTTC

abundance: NA
d_gene: NA
v_gene: TRBV6-5
j_gene: TRBJ2-3
CDR3aa: CASSYRPGLNTDTQYF
CDR3nt: TGTGCCAGCAGTTACCGACCGGGACTCAACACAGATACGCAGTATTTT

abundance: NA
d_gene: NA
v_gene: TRBV2
j_gene: TRBJ1-3
CDR3aa: CASSEQGSGNTIYF
CDR3nt: TGTGCCAGCAGTGAACAGGGGTCTGGAAACACCATATATTTT

abundance: once
d_gene: NA
v_gene: TRBV10-3
j_gene: TRBJ1-2
CDR3aa: CAISESGGSGYTF
CDR3nt: TGTGCCATCAGTGAGTCAGGGGGAAGCGGCTACACCTTC

abundance: NA
d_gene: NA
v_gene: TRBV4-2
j_gene: TRBJ1-1
CDR3aa: CASSQTPRGGEAFF
CDR3nt: TGTGCCAGCAGCCAAACCCCCCGGGGGGGCGAAGCTTTCTTT

abundance: once
d_gene: NA
v_gene: TRBV27
j_gene: TRBJ2-1
CDR3aa: CASSLSAGVGRSYNEQFF
CDR3nt: TGTGCCAGCAGTCTAAGTGCCGGGGTGGGCCGCTCCTACAATGAGCAGTTCTTC

abundance: NA
d_gene: NA
v_gene: TRBV6-5
j_gene: TRBJ2-2
CDR3aa: CASSLRTGELFF
CDR3nt: TGTGCCAGCAGTTTGAGAACCGGGGAGCTGTTTTTT

abundance: NA
d_gene: TRBD1
v_gene: TRBV5-1
j_gene: TRBJ1-2
CDR3aa: CASGLQGAGGYTF
CDR3nt: TGCGCCAGCGGATTACAGGGGGCGGGTGGCTACACCTTC

abundance: NA
d_gene: NA
v_gene: TRBV7-6
j_gene: TRBJ2-3
CDR3aa: CASSLRARITDTQYF
CDR3nt: TGTGCCAGCAGCTTACGAGCGAGAATCACAGATACGCAGTATTTT

abundance: NA
d_gene: NA
v_gene: TRBV25-1
j_gene: TRBJ2-7
CDR3aa: CASSEFGGSYEQYF
CDR3nt: TGTGCCAGCAGTGAATTCGGCGGATCCTACGAGCAGTACTTC

abundance: NA
d_gene: NA
v_gene: TRBV30
j_gene: TRBJ1-2
CDR3aa: CAWSGTIVRDGYTF
CDR3nt: TGTGCCTGGAGTGGGACTATAGTACGGGATGGCTACACCTTC

abundance: NA
d_gene: TRBD1
v_gene: TRBV27
j_gene: TRBJ1-5
CDR3aa: CASRTGTGSGQPQHF
CDR3nt: TGTGCCAGCAGGACCGGGACAGGGTCGGGTCAGCCCCAGCATTTT

abundance: NA
d_gene: TRBD2
v_gene: TRBV5-4
j_gene: TRBJ2-7
CDR3aa: CASSLGLAGAYMGYEQYF
CDR3nt: TGTGCCAGCAGCCTAGGACTAGCGGGAGCCTATATGGGATACGAGCAGTACTTC

abundance: NA
d_gene: TRBD1
v_gene: TRBV5-6
j_gene: TRBJ1-1
CDR3aa: CAGSGGMMNTEAFF
CDR3nt: TGTGCCGGATCAGGGGGGATGATGAACACTGAAGCTTTCTTT

abundance: NA
d_gene: TRBD2
v_gene: TRBV27
j_gene: TRBJ2-2
CDR3aa: CASSAGTSGTGELFF
CDR3nt: TGTGCCAGCAGTGCCGGGACTAGCGGGACCGGGGAGCTGTTTTTT

abundance: NA
d_gene: NA
v_gene: TRBV5-5
j_gene: TRBJ2-2
CDR3aa: CASSLLQVTGELFF
CDR3nt: TGTGCCAGCAGCTTGTTACAGGTGACCGGGGAGCTGTTTTTT

abundance: NA
d_gene: NA
v_gene: TRBV10-3
j_gene: TRBJ1-5
CDR3aa: CAIRGLGQPQHF
CDR3nt: TGTGCCATCAGGGGGCTAGGTCAGCCCCAGCATTTT

abundance: NA
d_gene: NA
v_gene: TRBV7-9
j_gene: TRBJ1-1
CDR3aa: CASSLGPAEAFF
CDR3nt: TGTGCCAGCAGCTTAGGGCCTGCTGAAGCTTTCTTT